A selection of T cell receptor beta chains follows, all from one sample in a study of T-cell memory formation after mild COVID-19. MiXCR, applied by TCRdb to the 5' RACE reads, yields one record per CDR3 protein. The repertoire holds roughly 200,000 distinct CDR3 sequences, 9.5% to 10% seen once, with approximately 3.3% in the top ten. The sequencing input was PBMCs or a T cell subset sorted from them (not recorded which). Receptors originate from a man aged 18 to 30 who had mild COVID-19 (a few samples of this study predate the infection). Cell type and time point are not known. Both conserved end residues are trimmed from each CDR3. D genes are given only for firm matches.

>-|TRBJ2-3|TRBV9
ASSLVVADTQY
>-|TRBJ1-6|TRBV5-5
ASSLGHVSRGYNSPLH
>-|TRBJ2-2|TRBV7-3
ASSLVRSTGELF
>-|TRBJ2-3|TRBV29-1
SVERVPSTDTQY
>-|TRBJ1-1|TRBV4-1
ASSQDSIRQR
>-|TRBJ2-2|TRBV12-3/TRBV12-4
ASSRTAIAGELF
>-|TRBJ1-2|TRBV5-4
ASSLTGHGYT
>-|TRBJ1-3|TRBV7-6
ASSPGVAGNTIY
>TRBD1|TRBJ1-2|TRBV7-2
ASSQYFNRQGEGYT
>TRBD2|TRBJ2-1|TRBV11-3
ASSLAGGLNEQF
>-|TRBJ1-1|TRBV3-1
ASSSGTPGNTEAF
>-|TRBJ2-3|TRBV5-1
ASSLGGSSTDTQY
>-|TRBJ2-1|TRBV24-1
ATGKAGSYNEQF
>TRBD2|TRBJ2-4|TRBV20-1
SASGLAEIAKNIQY
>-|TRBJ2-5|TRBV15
ATSRGRGPRGETQY
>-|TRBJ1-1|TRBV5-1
ASSVGTMNTEAF
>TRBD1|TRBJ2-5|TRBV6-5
ASSKRRDRAQETQY
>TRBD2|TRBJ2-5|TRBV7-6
ASSLAGSGGLQETQY
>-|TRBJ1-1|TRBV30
AWSKQGNTEAF
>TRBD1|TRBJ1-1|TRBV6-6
ASSYGGQGQAF
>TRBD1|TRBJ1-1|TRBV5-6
ASSLTRGGPAF
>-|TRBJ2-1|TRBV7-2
ASSLQGGEQF
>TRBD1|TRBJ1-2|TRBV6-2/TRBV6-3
ASRRTGGRYT
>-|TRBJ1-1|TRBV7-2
ASTPQQNTEAF
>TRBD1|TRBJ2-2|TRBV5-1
ASSATGVNTGELF
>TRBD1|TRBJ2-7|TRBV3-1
ASSQLTGVPYEQY
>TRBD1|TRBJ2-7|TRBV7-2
ASSLAGTGGYEQY
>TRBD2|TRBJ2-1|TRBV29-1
SATAGTYNEQF